This paragraph covers one T cell receptor beta chain sequence. What it binds is not known. The authors ran the assay at deep level. TCRdb's table, derived via immunoSEQ multiplex PCR, lists solely in-frame clones and lacks some. The sample records about 2 million clones, approximately 94% being singletons. The data were obtained in a study of shared clonotypes between healthy human individuals. Across the study: A couple of women and a few men aged 18 to 49 made up the donors.

Selected positively for CCR7 and CD45RO-negative, naive CD8 cells excluded terminally differentiated effector memory CD45RA+ cells. Overall study findings and caveats: Several donors held about 5% of naive CD4 clonotypes in common.

The sequenced sample was naive CD8+ T cells sorted from blood. This receptor was taken from a man aged 18 to 35 in good health.

CDR3 nucleotides: TGTGCCAGCAGTTTGGCCGGGACTAGCGTCTGGGGGGAGACCCAGTACTTC. Encoded protein: CASSLAGTSVWGETQYF. The chain is built from TRBV28 and TRBJ2-5; 10 bases are shared with TRBD2. The junction had 12 bases not matched to a gene; V was cut back by 3 bases and J by 5 bases. The CDR3 covers 17 residues. Germline values: CDR1 MDHEN, CDR2 SYDVKM.